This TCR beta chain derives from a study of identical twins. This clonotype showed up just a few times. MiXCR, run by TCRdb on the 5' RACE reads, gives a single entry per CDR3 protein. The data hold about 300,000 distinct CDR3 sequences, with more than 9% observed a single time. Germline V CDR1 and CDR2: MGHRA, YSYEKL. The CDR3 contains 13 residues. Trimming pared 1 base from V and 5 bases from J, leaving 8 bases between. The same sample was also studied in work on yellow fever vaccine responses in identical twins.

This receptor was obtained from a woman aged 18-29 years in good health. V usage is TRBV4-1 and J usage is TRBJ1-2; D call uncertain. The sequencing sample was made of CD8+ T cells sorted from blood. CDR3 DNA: TGCGCCAGCAGCCAAGCAGAAAGATATGGCTACACCTTC. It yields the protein CASSQAERYGYTF.